What follows are 23 T cell receptor beta chains derived from one specimen sequenced in a study of cytomegalovirus exposure and HLA in healthy donors. A multiplex PCR was run with 60 Vbeta primers and 13 Jbeta primers. The data were produced by immunoSEQ multiplex PCR, yet TCRdb's version contains in-frame clones alone and is incomplete. The table has tens of thousands of clones, about 84% seen once. Source material: PBMCs. The origin of the receptors is a girl aged 2 to 9 in good health and CMV-seropositive.

The chain has TRBV4-2 and TRBJ2-2; the match to TRBD2 covers 12 bases. Germline assignment: CDR1 LGHNA and CDR2 YNFKEQ. The trim removed 4 bases at V and 4 bases at J, leaving 7 bases unmatched. The CDR3 sequence is 17 residues long. The CDR3 sequence is CASSPLTSGRSTGELFF. The CDR3 coding sequence is TGTGCCAGCAGCCCCTTGACTAGCGGGAGATCCACCGGGGAGCTGTTTTTT.

This clone was observed once. CDR3 nucleotides: TGTGCCAGCAGCGCCGAGGCAGGGTGGAACACTGAAGCTTTCTTT. Translated: CASSAEAGWNTEAFF. The rearrangement uses TRBV9 and TRBJ1-1; D perhaps matches TRBD1 (5 bases). The CDR3 runs 15 residues. The germline V and J ends were trimmed by 3 bases and 1 base, with 13 bases remaining between them. Germline V gives CDR1 SGDLS, CDR2 YYNGEE.

The chain has TRBV5-1 and TRBJ2-3, with D possibly TRBD2 on 5 matching bases. Per germline, CDR1 SGHRS and CDR2 YFSETQ. Trimming removed 2 bases from V and 0 bases from J, with 10 bases in between. This CDR3 has 15 amino acids. In DNA, the CDR3 is TGCGCCAGCAGCTTACCAGCGGATAGCACAGATACGCAGTATTTT. Protein: CASSLPADSTDTQYF.

The chain joins TRBV29-1 to TRBJ2-5; tentatively, D is TRBD1 (6 bases). The CDR3 consists of 12 residues. Trimming removed 4 bases from V and 1 base from J, with 7 bases in between. Per the germline V gene, CDR1 is SQVTM and CDR2 is ANQGSEA. CDR3 in amino acids: CSVATGQETQYF. DNA for the CDR3: TGCAGCGTTGCGACAGGCCAAGAGACCCAGTACTTC.

V and J are TRBV15 and TRBJ2-1, with 11 positions matching TRBD1. There are 16 residues in the CDR3. V shed 3 bases and J 7 bases; nucleotides not matched to a gene: 8. The germline V gene has CDR1 LNHNV and CDR2 YYDKDF (reference sequence). Written as DNA, the CDR3 is TGTGCCACCAGCAGGGTTATCGGACAGGGGGCGAATGAGCAGTTCTTC. As protein: CATSRVIGQGANEQFF.

The genes are TRBV30 and TRBJ2-7, with 8 bases matching TRBD1. V lost 7 bases, J lost 6 bases, and 8 bases stayed unmatched. This CDR3 is built from 12 residues. CDR1 is GTSNPN, CDR2 SVGIG, per germline (reference sequence). The CDR3 here is CASLRGLGEQYF. As DNA, the CDR3 is TGTGCCTCTCTCAGGGGGCTGGGCGAGCAGTACTTC. The whole variable domain, filled in from reference TRBV30 and TRBJ2-7, reads SQTIHQWPATLVQPVGSPLSLECTVEGTSNPNLYWYRQAAGRGLQLLFYSVGIGQISSEVPQNLSASRPQDRQFILSSKKLLLSDSGFYLCASLRGLGEQYFGPGTRLTVT.

This clone was seen only a few times. The V gene is TRBV4-3, the J gene TRBJ2-7; TRBD2 matches 7 bases. CDR3 length equals 16 residues. J gave up 3 bases and V 0 bases, and 8 bases lay outside the gene matches. From germline, CDR1 is LGHNA and CDR2 YSLEER. The CDR3 region is CASSQDRRGVGYEQYF. The CDR3 region has the DNA TGCGCCAGCAGCCAAGATCGACGGGGGGTTGGCTACGAGCAGTACTTC.

The chain carries TRBV10-3 and TRBJ1-1, with D possibly matching TRBD1 (6 bases). V was shortened by 7 bases and J by 4 bases, with 13 bases between the two germline ends. The germline V gene encodes CDR1 ENHRY and CDR2 SYGVKD. This CDR3 has 13 residues. CDR3 DNA: TGTGCCATCATGGGGGGGCCTGGCACTGAAGCTTTCTTT. Protein: CAIMGGPGTEAFF.

This CDR3 is CASSRQQGKGNTIYF. The CDR3 DNA sequence: TGTGCCAGCAGCAGACAACAGGGGAAAGGAAACACCATATATTTT. The genes are TRBV9 and TRBJ1-3, with 7 bases identical to TRBD1. The CDR3 contains 15 residues. Germline values: CDR1 SGDLS, CDR2 YYNGEE. V dropped 4 bases and J dropped 4; count of bases not matched to a gene: 8.

The chain combines TRBV4-1 with TRBJ2-7, with D maybe TRBD1 (5 bases). Trimming left V 8 bases short and J 2 bases short, with 7 bases between. Looked up from germline, CDR1 is MGHRA and CDR2 is YSYEKL. This CDR3 has 11 amino acids. Written as DNA, the CDR3 is TGCGCCAGCGGGGCGGCCTACGAGCAGTACTTC. This codes for CASGAAYEQYF.

The rearrangement uses TRBV28 and TRBJ2-7, with TRBD1 identical over 7 bases. The J segment lost 3 bases and the V segment lost 1 base, leaving 6 bases of the junction unmatched. The CDR3 extends over 15 amino acids. In germline, CDR1 is MDHEN, CDR2 SYDVKM. CDR3 DNA sequence: TGTGCCAGCAGTTTATACGGGACAGTCAACTACGAGCAGTACTTC. This codes for CASSLYGTVNYEQYF.

The chain is built from TRBV19 and TRBJ2-5, with TRBD2 matching 9 bases. The CDR3 sequence is 14 residues long. V shed 6 bases, J shed 2 bases, and the junction held 4 bases outside the gene matches. The germline V gene encodes CDR1 LNHDA and CDR2 SQIVND (reference sequence). CDR3 bases: TGTGCCAGTAGGACTAGCGGAGGGCAAGAGACCCAGTACTTC. Translated, it gives CASRTSGGQETQYF.

The gene calls are TRBV4-2 and TRBJ1-2; D gene unclear. CDR1 and CDR2 from the germline V gene are LGHNA and YNFKEQ. There are 19 residues in the CDR3. The germline V and J ends were trimmed by 2 bases and 4 bases, with 26 bases remaining between them. CDR3 residues: CASSQPVWTPHRGTYGYTF. Written as DNA, the CDR3 is TGTGCCAGCAGCCAACCCGTGTGGACTCCTCACCGGGGTACCTATGGCTACACCTTC.

The CDR3 nucleotides are TGTGCCAGCAGCCCGCCTAGGCAAGAGACCCAGTACTTC. It encodes CASSPPRQETQYF. This chain joins TRBV5-4 and TRBJ2-5; the D is unclear. Deletions cut 4 bases from V and 2 bases from J, with 9 bases between. Germline loops: CDR1 SGHNT, CDR2 YYREEE (reference sequence). The CDR3 runs to 13 residues.

This sequence joins TRBV5-6 and TRBJ2-6; D is unresolved. V gave up 0 bases and J gave up 0 bases, with 7 bases separating them. The CDR3 spans 16 residues. The germline gives CDR1 SGHDT, CDR2 YYEEEE. The CDR3, as DNA: TGTGCCAGCAGCTTGGCCCCCGGCTCTGGGGCCAACGTCCTGACTTTC. Its protein is CASSLAPGSGANVLTF.

The chain uses TRBV27 and TRBJ2-7, with TRBD2 matching over 10 bases. The CDR3 sequence is 12 residues long. Unmatched junction bases numbered 2, after V lost 5 bases and J lost 7 bases. CDR1 is MNHEY, CDR2 SMNVEV, per germline (reference sequence). CDR3 residues: CASSGGLAEQYF. The CDR3 nucleotides are TGTGCCAGCAGTGGGGGACTAGCGGAGCAGTACTTC.

CDR3 residues: CSGSDPDRTYEQYF. CDR3 sequence (DNA): TGCAGCGGGTCGGATCCGGACAGAACCTACGAGCAGTACTTC. This chain links TRBV29-1 with TRBJ2-7; D possibly corresponds to TRBD1 (6 bases). V lost 7 bases and J lost 2, with 18 bases in between. The CDR3 is made up of 14 amino acids. Germline lookup yields CDR1 SQVTM and CDR2 ANQGSEA.

This chain connects TRBV18 to TRBJ2-1; 9 bases fit TRBD1. The junction had 7 bases not matched to a gene; V was cut back by 6 bases and J by 10 bases. Germline assignment: CDR1 KGHSH and CDR2 LQKENI. The CDR3 has 13 residues. DNA of the CDR3: TGTGCCAGCTCCCGGACAGGGGAGGAAGAGCAGTTCTTC. Translating it yields CASSRTGEEEQFF.

This chain joins TRBV6-5 and TRBJ2-1, with D maybe TRBD2 (6 bases). Trimming removed 6 bases at V and 8 bases at J, with 17 bases between. This CDR3 has 14 amino acids. Germline V gene lookup returns CDR1 MNHEY and CDR2 SVGAGI. For the CDR3, the DNA is TGTGCCAGCAGCCTATCCTTATGGGGGGATGAGCAGTTCTTC. Translation gives CASSLSLWGDEQFF.

The chain carries TRBV28 and TRBJ1-2; tentatively, D is TRBD1 (5 bases). The CDR3 has 14 residues. The V gene's germline CDR1 is MDHEN and CDR2 SYDVKM. Trimming pared 1 base from V and 5 bases from J, leaving 11 bases between. The CDR3 spells CASSLSGGGYGYTF. CDR3 DNA sequence: TGTGCCAGCAGTTTATCCGGGGGGGGTTATGGCTACACCTTC.

The chain has TRBV7-8 and TRBJ2-7, with 13 bases that match TRBD2. This CDR3 is built from 17 residues. Germline CDR1 reads SGHVS; CDR2 reads FQNEAQ. After removal of 3 bases from V and 3 bases from J, the junction contained 8 bases not matched to a gene. The CDR3 DNA reads TGTGCCAGCAGCTTCGGACTAGCGGGAGAGGAAAACTACGAGCAGTACTTC. Amino acid sequence: CASSFGLAGEENYEQYF.

The CDR3 region has the DNA TGTGCCAGCAGCATCCGTGGGGGAGGGAGAGATATGAACACTGAAGCTTTCTTT. Translating gives CASSIRGGGRDMNTEAFF. The rearrangement links TRBV7-9 to TRBJ1-1; maybe TRBD1 (5 bases). Germline V CDR1 and CDR2: SEHNR, FQNEAQ (reference sequence). The CDR3 consists of 18 residues. The V end was cut by 5 bases, the J end by 0 bases, with 22 bases between. The complete variable domain, with remaining parts taken from reference TRBV7-9 and TRBJ1-1, reads DTGVSQNPRHKITKRGQNVTFRCDPISEHNRLYWYRQTLGQGPEFLTYFQNEAQLEKSRLLSDRFSAERPKGSFSTLEIQRTEQGDSAMYLCASSIRGGGRDMNTEAFFGQGTRLTVV.

J is TRBJ1-4 and V is TRBV6-5; tentative D call: TRBD1 (6 bases). Trimming removed 6 bases from V and 5 bases from J, with 13 bases in between. Germline CDR1 reads MNHEY; CDR2 reads SVGAGI. The CDR3 extends over 14 amino acids. Here the CDR3 DNA reads TGTGCCAGCAGACCCCCGGGGGGCAATGAAAAACTGTTTTTT. Residues: CASRPPGGNEKLFF.